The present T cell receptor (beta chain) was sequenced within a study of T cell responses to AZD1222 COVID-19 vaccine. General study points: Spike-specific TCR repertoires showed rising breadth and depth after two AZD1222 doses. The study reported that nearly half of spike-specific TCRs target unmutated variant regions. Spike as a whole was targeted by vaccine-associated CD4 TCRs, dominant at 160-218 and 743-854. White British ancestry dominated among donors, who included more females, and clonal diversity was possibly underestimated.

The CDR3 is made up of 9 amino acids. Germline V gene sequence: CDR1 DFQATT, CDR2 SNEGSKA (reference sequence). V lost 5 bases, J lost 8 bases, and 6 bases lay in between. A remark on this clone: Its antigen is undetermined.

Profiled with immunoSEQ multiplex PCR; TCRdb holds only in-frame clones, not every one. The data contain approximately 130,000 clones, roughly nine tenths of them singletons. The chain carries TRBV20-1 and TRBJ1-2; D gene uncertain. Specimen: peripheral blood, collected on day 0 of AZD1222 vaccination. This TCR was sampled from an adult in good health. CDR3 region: CSAPGGYTF. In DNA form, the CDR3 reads TGCAGTGCTCCGGGGGGCTACACCTTC.